This T cell receptor beta chain was captured by sequencing in a study of memory CD4+ T cells and cytomegalovirus serostatus (dated by TCRdb to between 2018 and 2020). At the level of the whole study: A total of 35 or so healthy Belgian adults, of whom 9 were CMV seropositive and about 25 were CMV seronegative, were included in the cohort. The study sequenced CD4+ memory TCRbeta repertoires of a Belgian cohort with known cytomegalovirus serostatus to replicate a published TCR-based CMV serostatus classifier. What the study reported, not specific to this receptor: Of more than 150 previously reported CMV-associated TCRbeta sequences, 60 to 85 appeared in the CD4+ memory repertoires, each in one to five individuals. The original-framework classifier achieved a median bootstrapped AUC of about 0.95 with a 95% CI of 0.76-1.00 on the Belgian cohort. Only CD4+CD45RO+ memory cells were sequenced, in contrast to the original study, which included naive and memory CD4+ and CD8+ populations. For predicting CMV serostatus, the median bootstrapped AUC was approximately 0.95 using the original framework and roughly 0.92 using a US-trained random forest. Results were interpreted as suggesting that the CMV-associated TCR signature is largely present in the CD4+ memory repertoire.

The Quick-DNA Microprep Kit was used to extract genomic DNA from the sorted cells. Amplification of TCRbeta DNA was done with the immunoSEQ hsTCRbeta kit, following the protocol from the manufacturer. An Illumina MiSeq instrument was used to sequence the TCRbeta libraries. The study's own analysis went as follows. Removing out-of-frame sequences left 2,204,828 distinct TCRbeta sequences, an average of roughly 68,000 per individual. Each individual was scored using the number of about 180 previously reported CMV-associated TCRbeta sequences that the individual carried and the total number of productive distinct TCRbeta sequences. A beta-binomial model was reimplemented in Python, and scikit-learn random forests with default parameters were trained on data from the US cohort. Classifier performance on the Belgian cohort was summarized as median AUC with percentile confidence intervals calculated over 10,000 bootstrap iterations. TCRdb mirrors the immuneACCESS table, restricted to in-frame sequences. Some clones are absent from its copies; in checked studies, under half trace to an unresolved V gene, and the reason for the others is unknown. From that table come the V and J calls and clone size; the DNA was used to work out D and trimming. The sample table holds around 25,000 clones, of which 76% were seen once. The ten largest clones capture around 1% of the sample.

Remarks on this clone: Its antigen is unknown. One base away there is no much larger clone; base qualities are not given.

V was cut back by 7 bases and J by 4 bases, leaving a gap of 14 bases between them. CDR1 MNHEY and CDR2 SVGAGI were looked up in the germline V gene. The CDR3 holds 14 amino acids from the cysteine to the phenylalanine. Of the read, only the CDR3 DNA is kept; its 42 bases are in frame from base 1. Single viable CD3+CD4+CD8-CD45RO+ cells were sorted as memory CD4+ T cells on a FACSAria II. CMV serostatus was determined with a Roche Elecsys assay detecting serum IgG against CMV pp150, pp28, p38 and p52. Following thawing, total CD4+ T cells were enriched through positive selection using CD4 magnetic microbeads. Samples originated from another study that specifically interrogated the CD4+ T cell memory repertoire. Peripheral blood mononuclear cells were isolated and cryopreserved according to standard operating procedures, and serum was kept at -80 degrees C. Staining used CD3-PerCP (BW264/56), CD4-APC (RPA-T4), CD45RO-PE (UCHT1) and CD8-Pacific Orange (3B5) antibodies, with Sytox blue excluding non-viable cells.

Source material: memory CD4+ T cells from blood. The clonotype was recovered from an adult in good health and CMV-seronegative. The V and J genes are TRBV6-5 and TRBJ1-5; confidence is insufficient to name the D gene. The CDR3 region: CASKGPGGNQPQHF. The bases are TGTGCCAGCAAAGGCCCGGGTGGGAATCAGCCCCAGCATTTT.